These 14 T cell receptor beta chains share one sample of origin, sequenced in a study of T cells after yellow fever vaccination. From the 5' RACE reads, TCRdb called clonotypes with MiXCR, one entry per CDR3 protein. The data hold more than 75,000 distinct CDR3 sequences, with roughly 10% observed a single time. The material sequenced was CD8+ T cells not binding an NS4B(214-222) dextramer, sorted from PBMCs, taken around 14 days after the first yellow fever vaccination. The origin of the receptors is a man aged 18 to 30 who received the YFV17D yellow fever vaccine.

J is TRBJ2-2 and V is TRBV9, with D perhaps given as TRBD1 or TRBD2 (6 bases each). Germline CDR1 and CDR2: SGDLS and YYNGEE. V was clipped by 6 bases and J by 1 base, with 16 bases between them. CDR3 length equals 16 residues. CDR3 sequence (DNA): TGTGCCAGCAACGGGAAGGGGGGTCAGAACACCGGGGAGCTGTTTTTT. Translation gives CASNGKGGQNTGELFF.

J is TRBJ2-5 and V is TRBV15; TRBD1 matches at 9 bases. After removal of 3 bases from V and 3 bases from J, the junction contained 8 bases not matched to a gene. CDR1 and CDR2 (germline): LNHNV, YYDKDF (reference sequence). This CDR3 is built from 16 residues. CDR3 sequence: CATSSWGQGGEETQYF. The CDR3 coding sequence is TGTGCCACCAGCAGTTGGGGACAGGGAGGGGAAGAGACCCAGTACTTC. Full variable domain (outside the CDR3, taken from reference TRBV15 and TRBJ2-5): DAMVIQNPRYQVTQFGKPVTLSCSQTLNHNVMYWYQQKSSQAPKLLFHYYDKDFNNEADTPDNFQSRRPNTSFCFLDIRSPGLGDTAMYLCATSSWGQGGEETQYFGPGTRLLVL.

DNA for the CDR3: TGTGCCAGCAGGCAAGGCGGGACAGAGTGGTTGCTGAACACTGAAGCTTTCTTT. Encoded protein: CASRQGGTEWLLNTEAFF. The chain has TRBV27 and TRBJ1-1; 7 positions agree with TRBD1. V shed 6 bases and J 0 bases; nucleotides not matched to a gene: 16. Germline-derived CDR1 and CDR2 are MNHEY and SMNVEV (reference sequence). The CDR3 consists of 18 residues.

The genes are TRBV20-1 and TRBJ2-7, with D uncertain. This CDR3 contains 13 residues. V was clipped by 3 bases and J by 1 base, with 10 bases between them. From germline, CDR1 is DFQATT and CDR2 SNEGSKA (reference sequence). The CDR3 region has the DNA TGCAGTGCTAGTAAGGTAGAGTCCTACGAGCAGTACGTC. This gives the protein CSASKVESYEQYV.

Details on this clonotype: Its ends do not fully match the called genes, so a read error is possible. The chain uses TRBV6-5 and TRBJ2-1; possible D gene TRBD1, 5 bases. Looked up from germline, CDR1 is MNHEY and CDR2 is SVGAGI. CDR3 length: 12 residues. In DNA, the CDR3 is TGTGCCACTTCGCAGGGTTACAATAAGCAGTTCTTC. It yields the protein CATSQGYNKQFF.

This clonotype showed up just a few times. The chain has TRBV6-2 or TRBV6-3 and TRBJ2-3; tentatively, D is TRBD1 (5 bases). Trimming cost V 1 base and J 6 bases, with 20 bases left between them. CDR3 size: 17 residues. In germline, CDR1 is MNHEY, CDR2 SVGEGT. The CDR3 sequence: CASSYLGVWAKGDTQYF. The CDR3 nucleotides read TGTGCCAGCAGTTACTTAGGGGTTTGGGCGAAAGGGGATACGCAGTATTTT.

This clonotype occurred a few times. V and J are TRBV10-3 and TRBJ1-1, with D possibly TRBD1 on 5 matching bases. This CDR3 comprises 15 residues. CDR1 and CDR2 (germline): ENHRY, SYGVKD. V shed 0 bases and J shed 3 bases, with 11 bases lying between them. The CDR3 region has the DNA TGTGCCATCAGTGAGTCGATGGCCAGGGACACTGAAGCTTTCTTT. This sequence encodes CAISESMARDTEAFF.

The chain carries TRBV27 and TRBJ2-1, with TRBD2 as a possible D gene (5 bases). This CDR3 comprises 14 residues. V dropped 5 bases and J dropped 2 bases, with 10 bases sitting between them. Germline V lookup: CDR1 MNHEY, CDR2 SMNVEV (reference sequence). CDR3 in DNA: TGTGCCAGCAGTACCCGGGGTACCTACAATGAGCAGTTCTTC. This encodes CASSTRGTYNEQFF.

This chain connects TRBV7-2 to TRBJ2-2; D is uncertain. Germline V gives CDR1 SGHTA, CDR2 FQGNSA. Trimming cost V 7 bases and J 6 bases, with 6 bases left between them. The CDR3 runs to 11 residues. This CDR3 is CASTGAGELFF. The CDR3 nucleotides are TGTGCCAGCACCGGCGCCGGGGAGCTGTTTTTT.

This clonotype was observed a few times. The rearrangement uses TRBV12-3 or TRBV12-4 and TRBJ1-1; possibly TRBD1 for D (6 bases). The ends were cut back, 6 bases at V and 7 bases at J, with 12 bases in the middle. CDR3 length: 12 residues. The CDR3 sequence: CASSPDRSEAFF. The CDR3 DNA sequence: TGTGCCAGCAGCCCTGACAGGAGTGAAGCTTTCTTT.

This rearrangement joins TRBV19 to TRBJ1-1, with unresolved D. The V end lost 3 bases, the J end lost 1 base, and 12 bases lay between the germline ends. The CDR3 totals 15 residues. Germline assignment: CDR1 LNHDA and CDR2 SQIVND (reference sequence). CDR3 residues: CASSIYRLRNTEAFF. In nucleotides, the CDR3 is TGTGCCAGTAGTATTTACCGGCTCAGGAACACTGAAGCTTTCTTT.

There are a few counts of this clonotype. V usage is TRBV6-6 and J usage is TRBJ1-1, with a possible D match to TRBD1 (6 bases). The CDR3 runs to 12 residues. V shed 7 bases and J shed 5 bases, with 11 bases lying between them. The V gene's germline CDR1 is MNHNY and CDR2 SVGAGI (reference sequence). The DNA of the CDR3 is TGTGCCAGCACCGAAGGGGGTACTGAAGCTTTCTTT. This translates into CASTEGGTEAFF.

In its sample, this clonotype was seen many times. J is TRBJ2-5 and V is TRBV2; TRBD1 or TRBD2 may be the D gene (5 bases each). In germline, CDR1 is SNHLY, CDR2 FYNNEI. This CDR3 is built from 16 residues. V gave up 4 bases and J gave up 0 bases, with 15 bases separating them. CDR3 sequence (DNA): TGTGCCAGCAGTGGGGTCTTGGGGGTGCACCAAGAGACCCAGTACTTC. It yields the protein CASSGVLGVHQETQYF.

This clonotype has only a few counts. The V call is TRBV7-3, the J call TRBJ1-1; D may be TRBD1 (6 bases). The V and J ends lost 2 bases and 7 bases respectively, with 17 bases between them. Germline CDR1 and CDR2: SGHTA and FQGTGA. This CDR3 contains 15 residues. In DNA form, the CDR3 reads TGTGCCAGCAGCTTATTCCACGGGGAACAGGGTGAAGCTTTCTTT. It is translated as CASSLFHGEQGEAFF. Full variable domain (outside the CDR3, taken from reference TRBV7-3 and TRBJ1-1): GAGVSQTPSNKVTEKGKYVELRCDPISGHTALYWYRQSLGQGPEFLIYFQGTGAADDSGLPNDRFFAVRPEGSVSTLKIQRTERGDSAVYLCASSLFHGEQGEAFFGQGTRLTVV.